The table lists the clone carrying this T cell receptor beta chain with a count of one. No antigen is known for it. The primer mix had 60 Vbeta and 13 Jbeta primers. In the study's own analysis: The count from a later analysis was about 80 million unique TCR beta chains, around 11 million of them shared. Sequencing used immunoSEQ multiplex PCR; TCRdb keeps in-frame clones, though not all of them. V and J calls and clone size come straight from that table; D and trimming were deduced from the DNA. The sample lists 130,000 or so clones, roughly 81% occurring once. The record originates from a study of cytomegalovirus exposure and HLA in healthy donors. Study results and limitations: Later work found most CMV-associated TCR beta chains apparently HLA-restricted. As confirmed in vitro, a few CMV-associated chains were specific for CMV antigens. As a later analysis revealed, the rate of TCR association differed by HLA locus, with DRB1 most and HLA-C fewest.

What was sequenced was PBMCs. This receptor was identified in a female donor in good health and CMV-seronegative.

CDR3 in DNA: TGTGCCAGCAGTCCCCACGACAGTCCCGGGGAGCTGTTTTTT. This sequence encodes CASSPHDSPGELFF. The chain couples TRBV27 to TRBJ2-2; perhaps TRBD1 as D (5 bases). Trimming removed 5 bases from V and 6 bases from J, with 13 bases in between. This CDR3 has 14 residues. Germline V gene data show CDR1 as MNHEY and CDR2 as SMNVEV (reference sequence).